The 18 T cell receptor beta chains presented below share a single source sample, sequenced in a study of Ad26.COV2.S vaccination and SARS-CoV-2 variants. Treatment specified: around 19 received Ad26.COV2.S at low or high dose, single or two shots; a few received placebo; per-sample allocation not given. The samples date from day 63 after the first vaccine or placebo injection. Sequencing used immunoSEQ multiplex PCR; TCRdb keeps in-frame clones, though not all of them. The sample lists about 450,000 clones; 80% to 90% were seen once. This material consisted of peripheral blood, taken in a trial of Ad26.COV2.S vaccine versus placebo. The source of these receptors is a person aged 18-60 years who received the Ad26.COV2.S COVID-19 vaccine or a placebo.

The V call is TRBV7-2, the J call TRBJ1-6; no definite D call. Per the germline V gene, CDR1 is SGHTA and CDR2 is FQGNSA. Trimming took off 5 bases at V and 7 bases at J, with 12 bases between the two ends. The CDR3 has 14 amino acids. DNA for the CDR3: TGTGCCAGCAGCCCACTCGGAATCAATTCACCCCTCCACTTT. This sequence encodes CASSPLGINSPLHF. Based on the CDR3 plus reference TRBV7-2 and TRBJ1-6, the full variable domain is GAGVSQSPSNKVTEKGKDVELRCDPISGHTALYWYRQSLGQGLEFLIYFQGNSAPDKSGLPSDRFSAERTGGSVSTLTIQRTQQEDSAVYLCASSPLGINSPLHFGNGTRLTVT.

This rearrangement joins TRBV5-1 to TRBJ1-3; D is perhaps TRBD1 (6 bases). Germline V gene data show CDR1 as SGHRS and CDR2 as YFSETQ. The V gene lost 2 bases and the J gene lost 0 bases, with 18 bases spanning the gap. The CDR3 is 18 residues long. In DNA form, the CDR3 reads TGCGCCAGCAGCTTCTTCCAGACAGGCGGCGTCTCTGGAAACACCATATATTTT. Encoded protein: CASSFFQTGGVSGNTIYF.

The chain joins TRBV6-5 to TRBJ2-7, with 7 bases lining up with TRBD1. Germline CDR1 and CDR2: MNHEY and SVGAGI. This CDR3 has 11 residues. J was trimmed by 7 bases and V by 10 bases; bases with no gene match: 7. The CDR3 DNA is TGTGCCACCCGACAGGGTCGGGAGCAGTACTTC. Its protein is CATRQGREQYF.

This chain connects TRBV3-1 (or the pseudogene TRBV3-2) to TRBJ1-1; D unresolved. With 1 base removed from V and 3 bases from J, the gap between germline ends came to 6 bases. This CDR3 is built from 13 residues. Germline CDR1 LGHDT, CDR2 YNNKEL (reference sequence). The CDR3 region has the DNA TGTGCCAGCAGCCAAGGAAGCTACACTGAAGCTTTCTTT. Protein product: CASSQGSYTEAFF.

The rearrangement uses TRBV7-9 and TRBJ1-2; TRBD1 aligns across 7 bases. The CDR3 is 15 residues long. The germline gives CDR1 SEHNR, CDR2 FQNEAQ (reference sequence). Trimming took 7 bases from V and 5 from J; bases not matched to a gene: 13. CDR3 sequence (DNA): TGTGCCAGCACCTCCCGGGGACAGAATTTTTATGGCTACACCTTC. This encodes CASTSRGQNFYGYTF.

The chain employs TRBV6-1 and TRBJ1-5; D gene ambiguous. This CDR3 contains 13 residues. V was clipped by 3 bases and J by 6 bases, with 9 bases between them. CDR1 and CDR2 (germline): MNHNS, SASEGT. CDR3 sequence reads: CASSDRIFQPQHF. The DNA of the CDR3 is TGTGCCAGCAGTGACAGAATTTTTCAGCCCCAGCATTTT.

The V gene is TRBV11-2, the J gene TRBJ2-3; D gene unclear. Germline CDR1 is SGHAT and CDR2 is FQNNGV. CDR3 length equals 13 residues. V dropped 0 bases and J dropped 6 bases, with 7 bases sitting between them. This chain's CDR3 is CASSLDRWDTQYF. In DNA, the CDR3 is TGTGCCAGCAGCTTAGATAGATGGGATACGCAGTATTTT.

V and J are TRBV7-2 and TRBJ1-4; tentative D call: TRBD1 (6 bases). V was clipped by 2 bases and J by 7 bases, with 17 bases between them. The germline V gene encodes CDR1 SGHTA and CDR2 FQGNSA. CDR3 length: 16 amino acids. The chain's CDR3 is CASSLIGGTITEKLFF. The CDR3 DNA sequence: TGTGCCAGCAGCTTAATAGGGGGGACGATTACTGAAAAACTGTTTTTT.

V and J are TRBV11-3 and TRBJ1-6, with 7 bases that match TRBD1. V was pared by 5 bases and J by 8 bases, with 6 bases of the junction left unmatched. Germline CDR1 and CDR2: SGHNT and YENEEA. This CDR3 has 14 residues. The CDR3 region is CASSLQGSHSPLHF. Written as DNA, the CDR3 is TGTGCCAGCAGCCTACAGGGGTCGCATTCACCCCTCCACTTT.

The rearrangement links TRBV28 to TRBJ1-1; D remains unclear. The CDR3 runs 14 residues. CDR1 and CDR2 from the germline V gene are MDHEN and SYDVKM. Trimming took 3 bases from V and 1 from J, leaving 9 bases between them. The DNA for the CDR3 is TGTGCCAGCAGTTTCAGTTCCGGGAACACTGAAGCTTTCTTT. It encodes CASSFSSGNTEAFF.

CDR3 nucleotide sequence: TGTGCCAGCAGCTTAGCGATCGGGGTTGGCTACACCTTC. Translating gives CASSLAIGVGYTF. This chain links TRBV11-2 with TRBJ1-2; D not resolved. This CDR3 has 13 amino acids. Per germline, CDR1 SGHAT and CDR2 FQNNGV. V lost 1 base and J 7 bases, leaving 10 bases between the germline ends.

The CDR3 sequence is CASSQTSGTYNEQFF. The CDR3 DNA reads TGTGCCAGCAGTCAGACTAGCGGGACTTATAATGAGCAGTTCTTC. This chain links TRBV9 with TRBJ2-1, with TRBD2 matching 11 bases. With V trimmed by 5 bases and J by 7 bases, 8 bases remained unmatched. Germline assignment: CDR1 SGDLS and CDR2 YYNGEE. The length of the CDR3 is 15 residues.

V usage is TRBV9 and J usage is TRBJ2-1; 7 nucleotides match TRBD1. The CDR3 length is 14 residues. Germline assignment: CDR1 SGDLS and CDR2 YYNGEE. The junction had 3 bases not matched to a gene; V was cut back by 0 bases and J by 6 bases. CDR3 in DNA: TGTGCCAGCAGCGTAGTCGAGGGGGCCAATGAGCAGTTCTTC. It specifies CASSVVEGANEQFF.

This sequence joins TRBV10-3 and TRBJ2-2, with unresolved D. The CDR3 consists of 13 residues. V was cut by 3 bases and J by 4 bases, with 6 bases left in between. The germline V gene encodes CDR1 ENHRY and CDR2 SYGVKD. CDR3 in amino acids: CAISDIGTGELFF. DNA of the CDR3: TGTGCCATCAGTGATATCGGCACCGGGGAGCTGTTTTTT.

A single count supports this clone. V usage is TRBV6-2 or TRBV6-3 and J usage is TRBJ1-1; D call uncertain. Looked up from germline, CDR1 is MNHEY and CDR2 is SVGEGT. Trimming left V 2 bases short and J 5 bases short, with 15 bases between. The CDR3 length is 15 residues. The CDR3 reads CASSYKASGGTEAFF. In nucleotides, the CDR3 is TGTGCCAGCAGTTACAAGGCCTCGGGAGGGACTGAAGCTTTCTTT.

The rearrangement uses TRBV7-2 and TRBJ2-3, with a weak D call TRBD1 (5 bases). Germline-derived CDR1 and CDR2 are SGHTA and FQGNSA. CDR3 length: 14 amino acids. V was trimmed by 1 base and J by 8 bases, leaving 13 bases between them. The CDR3 spells CASSLVTGQGTQYF. As DNA, the CDR3 is TGTGCCAGCAGCTTAGTGACTGGGCAGGGTACGCAGTATTTT.

The rearrangement links TRBV7-2 to TRBJ2-5; 10 bases map to TRBD2. The CDR3 is 16 residues long. Looked up from germline, CDR1 is SGHTA and CDR2 is FQGNSA. J lost 4 bases, V lost 4 bases, and 9 bases had no gene match. CDR3 loop: CASSYRRLAGTETQYF. CDR3 DNA: TGTGCCAGCAGCTACCGCAGACTAGCGGGCACAGAGACCCAGTACTTC.

The chain combines TRBV11-3 with TRBJ2-7; D may be TRBD2 (5 bases). V lost 4 bases to trimming and J lost 5 bases, with 12 bases between them. Germline lookup yields CDR1 SGHNT and CDR2 YENEEA. The CDR3 spans 13 residues. The CDR3 loop reads CASSSYGSHEQYF. The CDR3, as DNA: TGTGCCAGCAGCTCCTATGGGAGTCACGAGCAGTACTTC.